This T cell receptor beta chain was documented in a study of cytomegalovirus exposure and HLA in healthy donors. The study's findings and limits: Across HLA loci, a later analysis found differing TCR association rates, with DRB1 most and HLA-C fewest. Among TCR beta chains, those listed as cytomegalovirus-associated numbered about 160. Later on, a genetic analysis was performed. It linked a missense variant in DCLRE1C with V- and J-gene trimming of TCR beta.

A remark on this clone: Its antigen is as yet unknown.

The PCR made use of 60 Vbeta and 13 Jbeta primers. Libraries were prepared by immunoSEQ multiplex PCR; TCRdb keeps only in-frame clonotypes and omits some of them. This sample lists around 76,000 clones; its ten largest clones have 4.5% to 5%. Sequencing was done on a sample of PBMCs. The sequence was collected from a man between 40 and 49 years old in good health and CMV-seronegative.

CDR3 DNA sequence: TGTGCCAGCAGCGTAGGGCAGGGGACGTACACTGAAGCTTTCTTT. The encoded protein is CASSVGQGTYTEAFF. The rearrangement links TRBV9 to TRBJ1-1; possible D gene TRBD1, 6 bases. This CDR3 has 15 amino acids. Germline V CDR1 and CDR2: SGDLS, YYNGEE. V lost 0 bases to trimming and J lost 3 bases, with 12 bases between them.